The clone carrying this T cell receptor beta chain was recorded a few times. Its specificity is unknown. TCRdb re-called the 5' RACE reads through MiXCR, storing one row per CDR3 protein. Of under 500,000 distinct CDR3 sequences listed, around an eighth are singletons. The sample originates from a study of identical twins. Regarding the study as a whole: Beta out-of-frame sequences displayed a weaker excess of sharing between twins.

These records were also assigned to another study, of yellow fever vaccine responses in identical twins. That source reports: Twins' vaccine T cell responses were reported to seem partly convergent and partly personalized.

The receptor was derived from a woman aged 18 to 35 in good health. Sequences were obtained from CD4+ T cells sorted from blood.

CDR3 nucleotides: TGTGCCAGCAGTGACCCGGGACAGGCTTACGGGGAGCTGTTTTTT. It specifies CASSDPGQAYGELFF. The genes are TRBV25-1 and TRBJ2-2; 8 nucleotides match TRBD1. The V segment lost 3 bases and the J segment 7 bases; nucleotides outside the gene matches: 7. The CDR3 is made up of 15 amino acids. Germline CDR1 and CDR2: MGHDK and SYGVNS.